This T cell receptor (beta chain) was captured by sequencing in a study of CD8 T cells in Susac syndrome. RNA amounts of about 0.5 to 1 ug underwent reverse transcription with random hexamers. TCRdb re-derived calls from the immunoSEQ multiplex PCR reads in MiXCR, one entry per CDR3 protein. This table has 130,000 to 150,000 distinct CDR3 sequences, roughly 95% appearing once. Germline V gene sequence: CDR1 LGHNA, CDR2 YNFKEQ. The CDR3 is 18 amino acids. Trimming removed 0 bases from V and 5 bases from J; junction bases left unmatched: 12. Controls matched for age and sex were healthy donors. The origin of this receptor is a human donor in good health. The material sequenced was CD4+ T cells from PBMCs. The chain uses TRBV4-2 and TRBJ2-4; TRBD1 agrees at 8 bases. The CDR3 sequence: CASSQELDSSGGENIQYF. DNA for the CDR3: TGTGCCAGCAGCCAAGAATTAGATTCGTCAGGGGGCGAAAACATTCAGTACTTC.